The 5 T cell receptor beta chains listed next were all sequenced from one sample in a study of shared clonotypes between healthy human individuals. Naive CD8 isolation took CD45RO-negative cells positively selected for CCR7 and excluded terminally differentiated effector memory CD45RA+ cells. Sequencing was performed with immunoSEQ multiplex PCR; in TCRdb, only in-frame clones are kept and a portion is missing. Altogether roughly 2.1 million clones are present, about 93% being singletons, with the ten largest covering around 1.7%. Sequencing was performed on naive CD8+ T cells from PBMCs. All receptors derive from a man aged 18 to 30 in good health. Some clones in this sample may be carry-over from other donors' samples.

V is TRBV10-3 and J is TRBJ1-4; D remains ambiguous. The CDR3 length is 18 residues. V was trimmed by 0 bases and J by 0 bases, leaving 14 bases between them. Per germline, CDR1 ENHRY and CDR2 SYGVKD. The CDR3 coding sequence is TGTGCCATCAGTGAGTCGGACCCCGTTTTCGCAACTAATGAAAAACTGTTTTTT. This codes for CAISESDPVFATNEKLFF.

This CDR3 is CASSFSGTSDFYEQYF. The CDR3 region has the DNA TGTGCCAGCAGCTTTTCCGGGACTAGCGATTTCTACGAGCAGTACTTC. The V gene is TRBV7-8, the J gene TRBJ2-7; 10 bases fit TRBD2. V lost 3 bases, J lost 3 bases, and 8 bases stayed unmatched. The CDR3 has 16 amino acids. Looked up from germline, CDR1 is SGHVS and CDR2 is FQNEAQ.

J is TRBJ1-5 and V is TRBV7-2; maybe TRBD1 (5 bases). V shed 5 bases and J shed 3 bases, with 11 bases lying between them. The CDR3 consists of 14 residues. From germline, CDR1 is SGHTA and CDR2 FQGNSA. CDR3 sequence (DNA): TGTGCCAGCAGCCCGGGGACCGACAATCAGCCCCAGCATTTT. This gives the protein CASSPGTDNQPQHF.

The chain is built from TRBV7-9 and TRBJ2-2; D is possibly TRBD2 (5 bases). CDR1 is SEHNR, CDR2 FQNEAQ, per germline (reference sequence). The CDR3 spans 19 residues. V lost 0 bases to trimming and J lost 4 bases, with 21 bases between them. CDR3 sequence: CASSLAVALSPRGTGELFF. In DNA, the CDR3 is TGTGCCAGCAGCTTAGCGGTGGCTTTATCACCTCGGGGCACCGGGGAGCTGTTTTTT. The full variable domain, its missing parts supplied by reference TRBV7-9 and TRBJ2-2, is DTGVSQNPRHKITKRGQNVTFRCDPISEHNRLYWYRQTLGQGPEFLTYFQNEAQLEKSRLLSDRFSAERPKGSFSTLEIQRTEQGDSAMYLCASSLAVALSPRGTGELFFGEGSRLTVL.

The rearrangement uses TRBV5-6 and TRBJ2-5; 7 bases match TRBD2. The DNA end is a closer match to TRBJ2-7, so the J assignment may be wrong. This CDR3 has 15 residues. CDR1 is SGHDT, CDR2 YYEEEE, per germline. The CDR3 coding sequence is TGTGCCAGCAGCTTGGGGCGGGGGAGCTCCTACGAGCAGTACTTC. Translating it yields CASSLGRGSSYEQYF.